Listed below are T cell receptor beta chains from one sample, sequenced in a study of CD8 T cells in Susac syndrome. MiXCR, run by TCRdb on the immunoSEQ multiplex PCR reads, gives a single entry per CDR3 protein. The sample comprises about 140,000 distinct CDR3 sequences, approximately 95% of which are singletons, and 0.13% to 0.15% rests with the top ten. Sequenced sample: CD4+ T cells from PBMCs. The receptor source for this set is a human donor with Susac syndrome. The CDR3 runs from the conserved cysteine through the conserved F or W. D genes are given only for firm matches. Clone size is shown for a subset of rows, as once, few, many or a class of expanded clone.

CDR3 protein | CDR3 DNA | V gene | D gene | clone size | J gene
CASSKLLAGTNEQFF | TGTGCCAGTAGCAAACTACTAGCGGGAACGAATGAGCAGTTCTTC | TRBV19 | TRBD2 | NA | TRBJ2-1
CASSRPGTGMGTNYGYTF | TGTGCCAGCAGCCGTCCCGGGACAGGGATGGGGACTAACTATGGCTACACCTTC | TRBV7-2 | TRBD1 | NA | TRBJ1-2
CASSYSRSRVSTDTQYF | TGTGCCAGCAGTTACTCGAGGTCTAGAGTCAGCACAGATACGCAGTATTTT | TRBV6-2/TRBV6-3 | NA | NA | TRBJ2-3
CASSLGQGVLYGYTF | TGCGCCAGCAGCCTCGGACAGGGGGTGCTCTATGGCTACACCTTC | TRBV4-1 | TRBD1 | NA | TRBJ1-2
CASSSPRLAGANVLTF | TGTGCCAGCAGCTCCCCTAGGCTAGCTGGGGCCAACGTCCTGACTTTC | TRBV5-6 | NA | NA | TRBJ2-6
CASSLGGGVGNEQFF | TGTGCCAGCAGTTTAGGCGGGGGGGTAGGCAATGAGCAGTTCTTC | TRBV28 | TRBD2 | once | TRBJ2-1
CASSLEEGARQFF | TGTGCCAGCAGCTTAGAAGAGGGGGCCAGGCAGTTCTTC | TRBV7-9 | TRBD1 | NA | TRBJ2-1
CASSIQGARDEQYF | TGCGCCAGCAGCATACAGGGGGCCCGGGACGAGCAGTACTTC | TRBV5-1 | TRBD1 | NA | TRBJ2-7
CSAPPVAGAETQYF | TGCAGTGCTCCACCTGTAGCGGGAGCCGAGACCCAGTACTTC | TRBV20-1 | TRBD2 | NA | TRBJ2-5
CASSVEGGVNTEAFF | TGTGCCAGCAGCGTAGAGGGGGGTGTGAACACTGAAGCTTTCTTT | TRBV9 | NA | NA | TRBJ1-1
CSATLNPSAQYF | TGCAGTGCTACCCTTAACCCATCGGCCCAGTACTTC | TRBV20-1 | NA | NA | TRBJ2-5
CAWSGTGEGGAFF | TGTGCCTGGAGTGGCACAGGAGAGGGTGGCGCTTTCTTT | TRBV30 | NA | NA | TRBJ1-1
CASSLIYDYGYTF | TGTGCCAGCAGCTTAATCTACGACTATGGCTACACCTTC | TRBV7-9 | NA | NA | TRBJ1-2
CASSQPGLAAQGEQFF | TGTGCCAGCAGCCAACCGGGACTAGCAGCGCAGGGTGAGCAGTTCTTC | TRBV3-1 | TRBD2 | NA | TRBJ2-1
CAISATNQPQHF | TGTGCCATCAGTGCCACTAATCAGCCCCAGCATTTT | TRBV10-3 | NA | NA | TRBJ1-5
CASSSRGGPYEQYF | TGTGCCAGCAGCAGCCGCGGGGGGCCGTACGAGCAGTACTTC | TRBV28 | TRBD2 | NA | TRBJ2-7
CASSDQRASAEAFF | TGTGCCAGCAGTGACCAAAGGGCCAGCGCTGAAGCTTTCTTT | TRBV2 | NA | NA | TRBJ1-1
CASSSYLTDTQYF | TGTGCCAGCAGCTCCTACCTCACAGATACGCAGTATTTT | TRBV7-2 | NA | NA | TRBJ2-3
CSAEYRVTEAFF | TGCAGTGCCGAATACAGGGTCACTGAAGCTTTCTTT | TRBV20-1 | NA | NA | TRBJ1-1
CAWSLGDRSYEQYF | TGTGCCTGGAGTTTGGGGGACAGGTCCTACGAGCAGTACTTC | TRBV30 | TRBD1 | NA | TRBJ2-7
CAWSEGDTEAFF | TGTGCCTGGAGTGAAGGGGACACTGAAGCTTTCTTT | TRBV30 | NA | NA | TRBJ1-1
CASSSTGGEGYEQYF | TGCGCCAGCAGTTCCACCGGGGGCGAAGGTTACGAGCAGTACTTC | TRBV5-1 | NA | NA | TRBJ2-7
CASSLQGLESPLHF | TGTGCCAGCAGTTTACAGGGACTTGAGTCACCCCTCCACTTT | TRBV2 | NA | once | TRBJ1-6
CASSPTQNTEAFF | TGTGCCAGCTCACCCACCCAGAACACTGAAGCTTTCTTT | TRBV18 | NA | NA | TRBJ1-1
CASSATYRGLETQYF | TGTGCCAGCAGTGCAACGTACAGGGGGCTAGAGACCCAGTACTTC | TRBV2 | TRBD1 | NA | TRBJ2-5
CASSPLGDRVRVNTEAFF | TGTGCCAGCAGTCCGCTGGGGGACAGGGTTCGGGTGAACACTGAAGCTTTCTTT | TRBV28 | TRBD1 | NA | TRBJ1-1
CSVVAGRATEAFF | TGCAGCGTTGTCGCAGGTCGGGCCACTGAAGCTTTCTTT | TRBV29-1 | NA | NA | TRBJ1-1
CASGPGTGDEKLFF | TGTGCTAGTGGCCCGGGGACAGGGGATGAAAAACTGTTTTTT | TRBV12-5 | TRBD1 | once | TRBJ1-4
CSVLVTSYNEQFF | TGCAGCGTGTTAGTTACCTCCTACAATGAGCAGTTCTTC | TRBV29-1 | NA | NA | TRBJ2-1
CSARSSNQPQHF | TGCAGTGCTAGGTCTAGCAATCAGCCCCAGCATTTT | TRBV20-1 | NA | NA | TRBJ1-5
CASSLEQNYGYTF | TGCGCCAGCAGCTTGGAACAGAACTATGGCTACACCTTC | TRBV5-1 | NA | NA | TRBJ1-2
CASRSAGARSGYTF | TGTGCCAGCAGGTCGGCCGGGGCGCGGAGTGGCTACACCTTC | TRBV6-5 | NA | NA | TRBJ1-2
CAWTKGAGEQFF | TGTGCCTGGACCAAGGGGGCGGGTGAGCAGTTCTTC | TRBV30 | TRBD1 | NA | TRBJ2-1
CASSPSGQPTMGYTF | TGTGCCAGCAGCCCTTCAGGACAACCGACTATGGGCTACACCTTC | TRBV3-1 | NA | NA | TRBJ1-2
CASSLAPYQPQHF | TGTGCCAGCAGTTTAGCCCCTTATCAGCCCCAGCATTTT | TRBV27 | NA | NA | TRBJ1-5